This T cell receptor (beta chain) came from a study of identical twins. General study results and limits: The study found excess low generation probability among twin-shared out-of-frame alpha sequences. Models predicted too little out-of-frame TCR alpha sharing in monozygotic twins.

In regard to this clonotype: The target antigen is unknown.

TCRdb reanalysed the 5' RACE reads using MiXCR and keeps one entry per CDR3 protein. Found here are 1.5 million to 2 million distinct CDR3 sequences, about 32% of them singletons; the top ten hold approximately 0.29%. Germline V gives CDR1 SGHNT, CDR2 YYREEE (reference sequence). V was clipped by 4 bases and J by 2 bases, with 10 bases between them. This CDR3 has 13 amino acids. Sequencing input: cord blood. This sequence was found in a newborn girl in good health. The gene calls are TRBV5-4 and TRBJ2-7; D is unresolved. The CDR3 DNA is TGTGCCAGCAGCCGAAAGGACGCCTACGAGCAGTACTTC. Translation: CASSRKDAYEQYF.